The T cell receptor beta chain described here comes from a study of shared clonotypes between healthy human individuals (dated by TCRdb to between 2020 and 2021). About the investigation overall: Two women and a few men aged 18 to 49 years were included in the cohort. Different laboratories and diverse techniques were used to prepare libraries and sequence TCR repertoires, to increase sequencing depth and limit assay-specific biases. To estimate repertoire size and how much clonotypes are shared between individuals, the study performed deep sequencing of blood TCR repertoires from roughly five healthy adults. Each donor's leukapheresis produced roughly between about 0.9 and 9.5 billion PBMCs. For each donor, CD4 naive and CD4 memory were each given three plates, CD8 naive was given two plates, and CD8 memory was given one plate. What the authors observed across the whole study: Pairwise subsampling led to the expectation that sequencing depth would affect the degree of clonotype sharing among donors. Even with the large sequencing depth, rarefaction of the sorted-subset datasets indicated that sequencing was incomplete. Across a few donors, around 5% of naive CD4, roughly 3.5% of naive CD8, 2.3% of memory CD4, and roughly 0.4% of memory CD8 clonotypes were shared. Only blood was sampled, and tissue TCR repertoires likely differ from those in blood. Estimated clonotype richness was generally larger for naive than for memory subsets. The small number of donors limited the genetic and exposure-history diversity represented. Clonotypes shared by all four sorted-subset donors showed higher generation probabilities than non-shared clonotypes.

After removal of 1 base from V and 7 bases from J, the junction retains 8 bases not matched to a gene. From its cysteine to its phenylalanine, the CDR3 spans 16 amino acids. The only DNA kept is the CDR3, 48 bases in frame from the first base. From the germline V gene, CDR1 is MNHEY and CDR2 is SVGAGI. CD8 naive samples were obtained by positive selection for CCR7 among CD45RO-negative cells, yielding a CD45RA+CCR7+ population from which TemRA cells were excluded. Donors were healthy HIV-negative adults with no recently reported acute infections or vaccinations. Every donor was a Caucasian adult residing in Nashville, Tennessee, USA. After blood collection by leukapheresis, PBMCs were isolated using Ficoll-Histopaque density gradient centrifugation and then cryopreserved in the vapor phase of liquid nitrogen. Analytical flow cytometry was used to check the purity and quantity of each magnetically sorted T cell population. Genomic DNA was isolated from each sorted fraction and quantified by UV absorbance on a Nanodrop 2000c.

Concerning this clone: Its antigen remains unidentified. Base qualities are not provided; no much larger clone lies one nucleotide away.

TCR CDR3 regions were amplified from genomic DNA by multiplex PCR using the deep immunoSEQ assay. Genomic DNA extracted from each cell subset was distributed evenly over all wells of several immunoSEQ 96-well plates, and each plate served as one replicate. For sorted subsets, around 0.2 ug genomic DNA, equal to some 28,000 T cell genomes, was loaded into each replicate PCR. Purified libraries were measured with a Qubit 3.0 fluorometer, size-checked on a Bioanalyzer 2100, and measured again with the KAPA Library Quantification kit. A separate single-read 150-cycle Illumina NextSeq 550 flow cell was used to sequence each immunoSEQ 96-well plate. Per the original workflow: Because only junctional sequences without quality scores were contained in the immunoSEQ output, filtering matching that applied to full-length reads could not be performed. To assign V/J genes and CDR3, sequences were annotated using PyIR, a Python wrapper for IgBLAST v1.9, with IMGT germline references. Any read was removed if the V/J assignment was weak (E-value above 1e-6), the CDR3 was missing, or the read contained stop codons, out-of-frame junctions, or ambiguous translated residues. V3J clonotypes were defined as sequences sharing an identical inferred V gene, J gene, and CDR3 amino acid sequence. The percentage overlap between two repertoires was calculated by dividing the number of shared unique clonotypes by the size of the smaller repertoire. RTK rarefaction, the Chao1 estimator, and Recon v2.1 estimates of unobserved clonotypes were used to assess repertoire richness. For all TCRbeta clonotypes obtained by the gDNA method from a handful of donors, generation probabilities were computed with OLGA. TCRdb retrieved this table from immuneACCESS and kept in-frame rearrangements only. Not all clones are present; in checked studies, unresolved V genes account for under half, and no reason is known for the remainder. The V and J calls and clone size come from that table; D and trimming were worked out from the DNA. The sample includes 650,000 to 800,000 clones, with about 90% observed a single time. The ten largest clones represent about 24% of the sample.

The source of this sequence is a man aged 25 to 45 in good health. Sample: naive CD8+ T cells sorted from blood. Sample cell subset or site, as interpreted from the label and publication: CD45RA+CCR7+. The rearranged segments are TRBV6-5 and TRBJ2-1, and 9 junction bases match TRBD2. In nucleotide form, the sequence is TGTGCCAGCAGTTACTTAGCGGGAGATTTAGTAAATGAGCAGTTCTTC. Its translation reads: CASSYLAGDLVNEQFF.